This T cell receptor (beta chain) was identified during a study of neurological immune-mediated disorders. TCRdb reanalysed the 5' RACE reads using MiXCR and keeps one entry per CDR3 protein. The table records about 84,000 distinct CDR3 sequences, approximately 10% of them present only once. This clonotype was counted ten times or more. The antigen is not known. Germline lookup yields CDR1 MNHEY and CDR2 SVGAGI. The CDR3 length is 15 residues. V shed 6 bases, J shed 6 bases, and the junction held 9 bases outside the gene matches. The study's findings and limits: CDR3 amino acid sequences of expanded clones were not shared across subjects, a result suggesting private repertoires in all groups.

The origin of this receptor is a man in his forties in good health. V and J are TRBV6-5 and TRBJ1-2; TRBD1 aligns across 11 bases. Specimen: PBMCs. CDR3 residues: CASSRTGGEWDGYTF. The CDR3 DNA reads TGTGCCAGCAGCCGGACAGGGGGCGAGTGGGATGGCTACACCTTC.